This record concerns one TCR beta chain sequence. Its specific antigen is unknown. It has no much larger one-base neighbor in the sample; base qualities were not kept. Cells with a CD4+CD8-CD45RO-CD45RA+ profile were isolated by FACS and defined as naive CD4+ T cells, and those with a CD8+CD4-CD45RA+CD27bright profile were defined as naive CD8+ T cells. Antibodies against CD4 (RPA-T4), CD8 (SK1), CD27 (O323), CD45RA (HI100) and CD45RO (UCHL1) were used for sorting. This entry comes from a study of healthy donors' naive CD4 and CD8 T cells (dated by TCRdb to about 2015). With regard to the full study: Donors were selected to cover three age groups (20-25, 40-50 and 60-70 years, several each), with a mean age of approximately 43, and half of the donors were female. For TCR alpha, a new primer set covering all functional IMGT alpha gene variants was designed, and the rest of the protocol matched the beta-chain workflow. Rearranged TCR alpha and beta chains from naive CD4+ and CD8+ T cells were sequenced in the study to test how TCR variation relates to lineage commitment. Peripheral blood mononuclear cells were obtained from some 17 unrelated, healthy individuals. Donors were HLA-typed by sequencing at HLA-A, -B, -C, -DRB1, -DQB1 and -DPB1 using the SBTexcellerator protocol, an ABI3130xl analyzer and SBTengine software.

CDR1 LNHDA and CDR2 SQIVND are derived from the germline V gene (reference sequence). The CDR3 spans 15 residues, from the cysteine through the phenylalanine. This entry keeps only the CDR3 DNA: 45 bases, framed from base 1. Trimming removed 5 bases from V and 0 bases from J; the gene matches leave 3 bases unexplained. Summary of the overall study and its limitations: Bias between naive CD4+ and CD8+ cells was reportedly observed for most V and J gene segments, consistently across donors and independently of HLA genotype. Because alpha and beta chains were sequenced in bulk and could not be paired, the effects of the two chains in combination were not assessed. Possible repertoire bias from homeostatic proliferation of naive T cells was not directly addressed. Taken together, V genes, J genes and CDR3 charge appeared to account for approximately 13% of the variance in CD4/CD8 propensity, acting in a largely additive way. In both chains, CD4+ lineage was associated with a positively charged CDR3, and CD8+ lineage was associated with a negatively charged CDR3.

The reads were generated on a 454 GS FLX Titanium. TCR libraries were built from 500 to 550 ng of total RNA with a previously published linear amplification protocol. Sequencing was carried out on the Roche/454 Genome Sequencer using Titanium chemistry. The source study handled its data this way. 78,498 rearranged TCR alpha transcripts were sequenced from four or five of the healthy donors. Duplicate transcripts were removed, and unique TCR clonotypes were defined by the CDR3 junction according to IMGT nomenclature. In R 2.13.0, logistic regression modeled CD4 versus CD8 status on V and J genes, adjusting for donor effects, with Bonferroni correction for multiple testing. TCRdb passed the public sequencing reads through fastp at Q25 and MiXCR, retaining productive beta sequences. Each CDR3 protein gets just one entry, which takes the most common genes and DNA from the rows behind it. In this record, the V and J calls reflect TCRdb's handling and not the investigators' own analysis. The sample records around 180,000 distinct CDR3 sequences, 74% of which are singletons. Jointly, the top ten make up about 2.3% of the sample.

Here the chain combines TRBV19 and TRBJ2-1; 8 middle bases align to TRBD2. The TCR originated in a pool of human donors in good health; the sample pools cells from several healthy donors. Sequenced material: naive CD4+ and CD8+ T cells sorted from blood, pooled from several donors. In the paper's terms, the cell subset or site label means: FACS-sorted naive CD4+ (CD45RO-CD45RA+) and naive CD8+ (CD45RA+CD27bright) T cells. In nucleotides, the sequence is TGTGCCAGTAGTGACAGCGGGAGCTCCTACAATGAGCAGTTCTTC. Its protein is CASSDSGSSYNEQFF.